This paragraph reports one TCR beta chain. This CDR3 is also generated by other DNA sequences in the sample. The data were obtained in a study of shared clonotypes between healthy human individuals. As for the study in general: Three plates were used per donor for CD4 naive, three for CD4 memory, two for CD8 naive and one for CD8 memory.

CDR3 length equals 14 residues. Germline CDR1 SGHNT, CDR2 YYREEE (reference sequence). Deletions cut 1 base from V and 0 bases from J, with 7 bases between. Clones were sequenced by immunoSEQ multiplex PCR, and TCRdb holds only the in-frame ones, with some missing. The repertoire consists of about 2 million clones, with over 85% occurring once and the leading ten covering approximately 1%. CD45RO-negative cells were positively selected for CCR7, leaving out terminally differentiated effector memory CD45RA+ cells. The sequenced sample was naive CD8+ T cells sorted from blood. This clonotype originated in a man aged 18-30 years in good health. This chain uses TRBV5-4 with TRBJ1-1; D unclear. The CDR3 DNA reads TGTGCCAGCAGCTTGAGCGGGATGAACACTGAAGCTTTCTTT. This sequence encodes CASSLSGMNTEAFF.